The clone carrying this T cell receptor (beta chain) was seen more than once but under ten times. TCRdb used MiXCR to reprocess the 5' RACE reads, holding one entry per CDR3 protein. The profile shows about 400,000 distinct CDR3 sequences, roughly 24% of them singletons. This sample is drawn from a study of T-cell memory formation after mild COVID-19. The germline gives CDR1 DFQATT, CDR2 SNEGSKA (reference sequence). Trimming cost V 0 bases and J 4 bases, with 6 bases left between them. CDR3 length: 12 amino acids. This receptor was obtained from an adult woman who had mild COVID-19 (a few samples of this study predate the infection). Cell type and time point are not known. This chain uses TRBV20-1 with TRBJ1-2; D unresolved. Source material: PBMCs or a T cell subset sorted from them (not recorded which). CDR3 in DNA: TGCAGTGCTAGAGATCAAGCCTATGGCTACACCTTC. Residues: CSARDQAYGYTF.